This T cell receptor (beta chain) was captured by sequencing in a study of blood T cells in healthy people across ages. Across the study: Capture by template switching was about one barcoded beta molecule per two T cells.

Study-wide points: Diversity was higher, and naive CD4+ cells more numerous, in long-lived donors than in aged donors.

The CDR3 covers 14 residues. Looked up from germline, CDR1 is KGHSH and CDR2 is LQKENI. V lost 4 bases to trimming and J lost 7 bases; unmatched junction nucleotides: 7. PCR was performed a second time for about 7 to 11 cycles using a sample-barcoded 5' primer and a J-beta primer mix. At least 2.5 million CDR3-containing paired-end reads were obtained per sample. TCRdb ran MiXCR on the 5' RACE reads and lists one entry per CDR3 protein. The table has 1.2 million to 1.5 million distinct CDR3 sequences, 55% to 75% seen once. Healthy Caucasian individuals from Russia aged about 6 to 95 served as donors. Note on this clonotype: Antigen: not known.

This chain connects TRBV18 to TRBJ2-1, with 7 bases fitting TRBD2. The sample consisted of blood. This TCR derives from a man between 18 and 35 years old in good health. CDR3: CASSLGLEINEQFF. CDR3 DNA: TGTGCCAGCTCACTAGGACTAGAGATTAATGAGCAGTTCTTC.